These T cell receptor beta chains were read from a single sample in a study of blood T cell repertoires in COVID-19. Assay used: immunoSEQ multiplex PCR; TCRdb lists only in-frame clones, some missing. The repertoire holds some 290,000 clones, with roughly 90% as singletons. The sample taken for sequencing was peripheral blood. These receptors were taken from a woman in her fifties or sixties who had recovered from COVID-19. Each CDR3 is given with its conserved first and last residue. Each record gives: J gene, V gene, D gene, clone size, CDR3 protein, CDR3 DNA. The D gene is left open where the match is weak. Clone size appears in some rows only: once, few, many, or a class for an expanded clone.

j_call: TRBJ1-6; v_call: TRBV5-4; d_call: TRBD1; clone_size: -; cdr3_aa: CASSLALGQDNSPLHF; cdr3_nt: TGTGCCAGCAGCTTGGCCTTGGGACAGGACAATTCACCCCTCCACTTT
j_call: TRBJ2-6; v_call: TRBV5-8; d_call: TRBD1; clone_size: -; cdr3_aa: CASTLTGVLSGANVLTF; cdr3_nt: TGTGCCAGCACCTTAACAGGGGTCCTCTCTGGGGCCAACGTCCTGACTTTC
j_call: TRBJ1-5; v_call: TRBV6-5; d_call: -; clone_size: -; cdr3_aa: CAAGGINQPQHF; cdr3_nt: TGTGCCGCCGGCGGAATCAATCAGCCCCAGCATTTT
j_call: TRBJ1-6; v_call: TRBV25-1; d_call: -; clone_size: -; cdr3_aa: CASSPTGFLAGSPLHF; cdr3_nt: TGTGCCAGCAGTCCCACAGGGTTTCTTGCGGGTTCACCCCTCCACTTT
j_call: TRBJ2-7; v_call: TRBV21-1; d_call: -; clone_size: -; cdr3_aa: CASSKGRQCAGGYEQYF; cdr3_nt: TGTGCCAGCAGCAAAGGAAGGCAGTGCGCAGGGGGCTACGAGCAGTACTTC
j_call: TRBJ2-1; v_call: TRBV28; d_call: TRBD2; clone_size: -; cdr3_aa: CASSEPGLGYNEQFF; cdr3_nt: TGTGCCAGCAGTGAACCGGGACTAGGTTACAATGAGCAGTTCTTC
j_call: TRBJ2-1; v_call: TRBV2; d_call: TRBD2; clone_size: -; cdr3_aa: CASRGGSSYNEQFF; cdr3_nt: TGTGCCAGCAGGGGAGGGAGCTCCTACAATGAGCAGTTCTTC
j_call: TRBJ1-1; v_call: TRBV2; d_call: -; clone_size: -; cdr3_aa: CASRFGGRGNTEAFF; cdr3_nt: TGTGCCAGCAGGTTCGGTGGCCGCGGGAACACTGAAGCTTTCTTT
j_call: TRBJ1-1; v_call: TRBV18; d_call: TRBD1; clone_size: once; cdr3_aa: CASSRDRGPEAFF; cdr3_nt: TGTGCCAGCTCACGGGACAGGGGTCCTGAAGCTTTCTTT
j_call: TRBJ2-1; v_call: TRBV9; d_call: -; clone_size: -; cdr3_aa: CASSVGGIGYNEQFF; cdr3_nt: TGTGCCAGCAGCGTAGGGGGCATCGGGTACAATGAGCAGTTCTTC
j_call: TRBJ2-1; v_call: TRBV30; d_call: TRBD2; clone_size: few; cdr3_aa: CAWSRTSAYNEQFF; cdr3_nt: TGTGCCTGGAGCCGGACTAGCGCCTACAATGAGCAGTTCTTC
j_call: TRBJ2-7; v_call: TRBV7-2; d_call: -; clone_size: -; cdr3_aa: CASSLSSYEQYF; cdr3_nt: TGTGCCAGCAGCTTGAGCTCCTACGAGCAGTACTTC
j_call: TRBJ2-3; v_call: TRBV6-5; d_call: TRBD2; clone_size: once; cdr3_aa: CASGTSGGGTQYF; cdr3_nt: TGTGCCAGCGGGACTAGCGGGGGGGGTACGCAGTATTTT
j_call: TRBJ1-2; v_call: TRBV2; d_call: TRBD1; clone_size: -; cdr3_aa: CASGEQGTYGYTF; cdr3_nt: TGTGCCAGCGGCGAACAGGGGACTTATGGCTACACCTTC
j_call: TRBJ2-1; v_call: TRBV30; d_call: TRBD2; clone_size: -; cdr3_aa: CAWSSGRTLRSYNEQFF; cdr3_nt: TGTGCCTGGAGTAGCGGGAGGACGTTAAGATCCTACAATGAGCAGTTCTTC
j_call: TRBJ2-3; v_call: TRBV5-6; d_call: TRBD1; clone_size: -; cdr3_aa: CASSTPDREDTQYF; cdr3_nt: TGTGCCAGCAGCACCCCCGACAGGGAAGATACGCAGTATTTT
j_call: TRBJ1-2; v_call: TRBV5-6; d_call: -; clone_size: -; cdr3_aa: CASSLAGPGDLYGYTF; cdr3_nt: TGTGCCAGCAGCTTGGCTGGTCCAGGCGACCTATATGGCTACACCTTC
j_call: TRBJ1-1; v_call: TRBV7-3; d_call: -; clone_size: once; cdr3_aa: CASSLIPGVSEAFF; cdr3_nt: TGTGCCAGCAGCTTAATCCCGGGGGTCTCTGAAGCTTTCTTT
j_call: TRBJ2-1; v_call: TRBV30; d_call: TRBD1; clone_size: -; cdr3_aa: CAGLGTGAISSGWNEQFF; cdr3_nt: TGTGCCGGGCTCGGGACAGGGGCGATTTCGTCAGGGTGGAATGAGCAGTTCTTC
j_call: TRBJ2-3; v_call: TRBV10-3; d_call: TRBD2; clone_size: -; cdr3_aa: CAISPSGRQTDTQYF; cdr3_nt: TGTGCCATCAGCCCTAGCGGGAGACAGACAGATACGCAGTATTTT
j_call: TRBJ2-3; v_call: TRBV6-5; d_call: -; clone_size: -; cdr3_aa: CASTLSGSMDTQYF; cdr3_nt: TGTGCCAGCACCTTATCCGGTTCAATGGATACGCAGTATTTT
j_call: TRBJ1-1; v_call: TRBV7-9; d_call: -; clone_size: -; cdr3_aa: CASSLVGRNTEAFF; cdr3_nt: TGTGCCAGCAGCTTAGTGGGGAGAAACACTGAAGCTTTCTTT
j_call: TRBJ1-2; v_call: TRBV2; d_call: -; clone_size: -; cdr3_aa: CASRQGLDYGYTF; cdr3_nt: TGTGCCAGCAGGCAGGGACTTGACTATGGCTACACCTTC
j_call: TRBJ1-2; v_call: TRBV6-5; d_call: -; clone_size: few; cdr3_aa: CASSYSADGRGYTF; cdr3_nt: TGTGCCAGCAGTTACTCGGCGGACGGGAGAGGCTACACCTTC
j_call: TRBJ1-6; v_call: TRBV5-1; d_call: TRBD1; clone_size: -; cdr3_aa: CASSWGQASSLSSPLHF; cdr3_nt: TGCGCCAGCAGCTGGGGACAGGCGAGCTCTTTGAGCTCACCCCTCCACTTT
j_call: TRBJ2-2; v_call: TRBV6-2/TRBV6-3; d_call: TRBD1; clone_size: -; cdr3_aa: CASSYDGTGGVLGELFF; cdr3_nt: TGTGCCAGCAGTTACGACGGGACAGGGGGAGTTTTAGGGGAGCTGTTTTTT
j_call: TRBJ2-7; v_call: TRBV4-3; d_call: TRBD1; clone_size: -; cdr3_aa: CASSARTGDHEQYF; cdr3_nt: TGCGCCAGCAGCGCACGGACAGGGGACCACGAGCAGTACTTC
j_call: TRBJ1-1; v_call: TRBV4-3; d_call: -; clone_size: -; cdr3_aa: CASSQEEGGTEAFF; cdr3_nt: TGCGCCAGCAGCCAAGAGGAGGGAGGCACTGAAGCTTTCTTT
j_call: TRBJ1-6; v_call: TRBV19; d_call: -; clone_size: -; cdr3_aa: CASSRAGRRALHF; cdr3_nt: TGTGCCAGTAGTCGCGCAGGGAGGAGGGCCCTCCACTTT
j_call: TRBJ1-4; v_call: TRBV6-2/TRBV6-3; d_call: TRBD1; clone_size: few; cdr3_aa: CASSSDRGAEKLFF; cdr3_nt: TGTGCCAGCAGTTCCGACAGGGGCGCGGAAAAACTGTTTTTT
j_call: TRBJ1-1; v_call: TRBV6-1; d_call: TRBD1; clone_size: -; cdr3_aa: CASREWIIRDSNTEAFF; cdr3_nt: TGTGCCAGCAGAGAATGGATAATCCGGGACAGTAACACTGAAGCTTTCTTT
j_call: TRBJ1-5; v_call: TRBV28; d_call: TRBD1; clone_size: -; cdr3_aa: CASSPDRPDQPQHF; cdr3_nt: TGTGCCAGCAGCCCGGACAGGCCCGATCAGCCCCAGCATTTT
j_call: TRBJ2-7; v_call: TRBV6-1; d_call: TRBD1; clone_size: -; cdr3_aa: CASNGQGPSYEQYF; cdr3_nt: TGTGCCAGTAACGGACAGGGCCCTTCCTACGAGCAGTACTTC
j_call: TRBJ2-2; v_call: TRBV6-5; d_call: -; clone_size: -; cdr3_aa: CASSRNTGELFF; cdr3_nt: TGTGCCAGTTCCAGGAACACCGGGGAGCTGTTTTTT
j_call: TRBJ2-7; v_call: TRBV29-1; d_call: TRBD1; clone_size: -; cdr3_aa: CSVWTGSYEQYF; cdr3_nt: TGCAGCGTTTGGACAGGGTCCTACGAGCAGTACTTC
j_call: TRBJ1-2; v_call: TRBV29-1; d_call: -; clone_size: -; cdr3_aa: CSAEPHDRQFNYGYTF; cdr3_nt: TGCAGCGCCGAACCCCATGACAGGCAGTTTAACTATGGCTACACCTTC
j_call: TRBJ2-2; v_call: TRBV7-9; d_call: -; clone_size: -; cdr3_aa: CASSLQGYTGELFF; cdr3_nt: TGTGCCAGCAGCCTACAGGGTTACACCGGGGAGCTGTTTTTT
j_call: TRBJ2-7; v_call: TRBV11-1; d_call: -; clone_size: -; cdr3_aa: CASSSGVGGAYEQYF; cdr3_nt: TGTGCCAGCAGCTCCGGTGTAGGGGGGGCCTACGAGCAGTACTTC
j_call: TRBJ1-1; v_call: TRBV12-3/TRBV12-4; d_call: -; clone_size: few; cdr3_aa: CASSRQFNTEAFF; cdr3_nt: TGTGCCAGCAGCCGACAGTTTAACACTGAAGCTTTCTTT
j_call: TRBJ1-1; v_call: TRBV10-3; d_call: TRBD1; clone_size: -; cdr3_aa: CAIGRQGGNTEAFF; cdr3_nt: TGTGCCATCGGACGACAGGGGGGGAACACTGAAGCTTTCTTT
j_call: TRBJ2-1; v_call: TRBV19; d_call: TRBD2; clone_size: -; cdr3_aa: CASRVSGGALGNEQFF; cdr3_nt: TGTGCCAGTAGGGTTAGCGGGGGGGCTTTGGGCAATGAGCAGTTCTTC
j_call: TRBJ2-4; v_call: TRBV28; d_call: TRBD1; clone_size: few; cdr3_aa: CASSLLSGQSKNIQYF; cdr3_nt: TGTGCCAGCAGTTTACTATCGGGACAGAGCAAAAACATTCAGTACTTC
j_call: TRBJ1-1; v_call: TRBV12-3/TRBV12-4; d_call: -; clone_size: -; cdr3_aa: CASSLSPLEAFF; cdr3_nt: TGTGCCAGCAGTTTGTCCCCCCTCGAAGCTTTCTTT
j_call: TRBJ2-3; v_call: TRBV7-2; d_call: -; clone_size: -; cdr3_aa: CASSPPDSDTQYF; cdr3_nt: TGTGCCAGCAGCCCCCCAGATTCCGATACGCAGTATTTT
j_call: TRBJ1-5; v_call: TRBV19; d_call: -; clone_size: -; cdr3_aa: CASSIESAGGQPQHF; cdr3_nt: TGTGCCAGTAGTATTGAGTCGGCAGGCGGGCAGCCCCAGCATTTT
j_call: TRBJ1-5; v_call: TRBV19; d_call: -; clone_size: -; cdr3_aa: CASSPWGPYQPQHF; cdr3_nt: TGTGCCAGTAGTCCTTGGGGGCCGTATCAGCCCCAGCATTTT
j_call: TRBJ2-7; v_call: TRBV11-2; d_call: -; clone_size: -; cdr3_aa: CASSPRVFGYEQYF; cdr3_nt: TGTGCCAGCAGCCCCAGGGTATTCGGCTACGAGCAGTACTTC
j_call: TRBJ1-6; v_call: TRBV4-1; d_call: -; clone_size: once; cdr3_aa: CASSLKENNSPLHF; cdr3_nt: TGCGCCAGCAGCCTGAAAGAGAATAATTCACCCCTCCACTTT
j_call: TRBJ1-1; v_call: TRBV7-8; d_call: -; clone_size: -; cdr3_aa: CASSLLPRMNTEAFF; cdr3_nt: TGTGCCAGCAGCTTACTCCCCAGGATGAACACTGAAGCTTTCTTT
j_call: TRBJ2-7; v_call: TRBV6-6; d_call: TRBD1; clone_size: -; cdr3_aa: CASSPGQGSYEQYF; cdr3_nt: TGTGCCAGCAGTCCGGGACAGGGTTCCTACGAGCAGTACTTC
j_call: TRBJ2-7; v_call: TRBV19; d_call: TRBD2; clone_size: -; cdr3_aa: CASSQTSGVSYEQYF; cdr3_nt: TGTGCCAGTAGTCAAACTAGCGGGGTATCCTACGAGCAGTACTTC
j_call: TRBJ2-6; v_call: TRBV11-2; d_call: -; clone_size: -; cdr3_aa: CASSLGAGSGANVLTF; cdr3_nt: TGTGCCAGCAGCTTAGGCGCGGGCTCTGGGGCCAACGTCCTGACTTTC
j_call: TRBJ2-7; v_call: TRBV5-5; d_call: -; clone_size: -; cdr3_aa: CASSLRNTYAYEQYF; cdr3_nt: TGTGCCAGCAGCTTGCGAAACACATACGCCTACGAGCAGTACTTC